This T cell receptor (beta chain) emerged from a study of blood T cell repertoires in COVID-19. Study-wide background: The study drew acute and convalescent COVID-19 samples from the United States, Italy and Spain. T cells, B-cell-depleted T cells, or PBMCs provided the cDNA or gDNA that served as material.

Ages ranged from roughly 18 to 100 years, with residence in 24 US areas. Cohorts were based on clinical histories the participants reported. Generated by immunoSEQ multiplex PCR, the TCRdb table keeps only in-frame clones and is missing some. The sample gives about 220,000 clones, roughly 83% of which show up once; 1.3% is in the top ten. The origin of this receptor is a woman in her 40s with acute COVID-19. Source material: PBMCs or T cells enriched from blood (not recorded which).

Here the CDR3 DNA reads TGTGCCAGCAGCGCTAGGGAGGGAACCGGGGAGCTGTTTTTT. It yields the protein CASSAREGTGELFF. The chain is built from TRBV7-2 and TRBJ2-2, with TRBD2 matching over 7 bases. Germline CDR1 and CDR2: SGHTA and FQGNSA. The V gene end was trimmed by 5 bases and the J gene end by 5 bases; junction bases not matched to a gene: 5. The CDR3 extends over 14 amino acids.